Shown below are 26 T cell receptor beta chains from a single sample sequenced in a study of T cell clonotyping in hematopoietic cell transplantation. The assay was immunoSEQ multiplex PCR, and TCRdb's table has in-frame clones only and misses some. The data hold approximately 70,000 clones, with approximately 94% observed a single time. The sample comprised peripheral blood mononuclear cells. All receptors derive from a man aged 50 to 60 in good health. Some clones in this sample may be carry-over from other donors' samples.

The chain employs TRBV11-2 and TRBJ1-1; D not resolved. V lost 2 bases and J 4 bases, leaving 11 bases between the germline ends. The CDR3 has 14 residues. Germline values: CDR1 SGHAT, CDR2 FQNNGV. The CDR3 reads CASSLTRASTEAFF. CDR3 bases: TGTGCCAGCAGCTTAACGCGGGCCTCCACTGAAGCTTTCTTT.

The rearrangement uses TRBV6-6 and TRBJ2-7; D is perhaps TRBD1 (5 bases). Germline assignment: CDR1 MNHNY and CDR2 SVGAGI (reference sequence). Trimming took 7 bases from V and 4 from J, leaving 17 bases between them. This CDR3 has 14 amino acids. CDR3 sequence (DNA): TGTGCCAGCACCCAGAGGACACCAGGTTACGAGCAGTACTTC. It encodes CASTQRTPGYEQYF.

This chain connects TRBV9 to TRBJ1-1; D unresolved. The CDR3 totals 14 residues. Trimming took 2 bases from V and 1 from J, leaving 9 bases between them. CDR1 is SGDLS and CDR2 is YYNGEE in the germline V gene. CDR3 region: CASSVRPGNTEAFF. CDR3 sequence (DNA): TGTGCCAGCAGCGTCCGCCCTGGGAACACTGAAGCTTTCTTT.

This clone showed up just once. The chain is built from TRBV10-3 and TRBJ2-3; D is uncertain. This CDR3 is built from 13 residues. Per the germline V gene, CDR1 is ENHRY and CDR2 is SYGVKD. V was shortened by 2 bases and J by 6 bases, with 9 bases between the two germline ends. CDR3 in amino acids: CAISEGSPDTQYF. CDR3 bases: TGTGCCATCAGTGAGGGCTCGCCGGATACGCAGTATTTT.

The chain is built from TRBV2 and TRBJ1-6; D uncertain. Per the germline V gene, CDR1 is SNHLY and CDR2 is FYNNEI. V dropped 4 bases and J dropped 12 bases, with 10 bases sitting between them. The CDR3 has 12 residues. Written as DNA, the CDR3 is TGTGCCAGCAGTGGGTGGGATAAACCCCTCCACTTT. Its translation is CASSGWDKPLHF.

J is TRBJ2-7 and V is TRBV4-2; TRBD2 aligns across 10 bases. Germline V gene lookup returns CDR1 LGHNA and CDR2 YNFKEQ. Trimming removed 1 base from V and 4 bases from J; junction bases left unmatched: 7. The CDR3 extends over 16 amino acids. The DNA of the CDR3 is TGTGCCAGCAGCCAAGGGGAGCGGGGGGGCTCTTACGAGCAGTACTTC. This codes for CASSQGERGGSYEQYF.

This chain connects TRBV6-5 to TRBJ2-7, with D perhaps matching TRBD2 (5 bases). Between the trimmed V and J ends, which lost 0 bases and 3 bases, there was a span of 15 bases. Germline CDR1 and CDR2: MNHEY and SVGAGI. The CDR3 runs to 16 residues. This chain's CDR3 is CASSYSTPDSDYEQYF. The CDR3 coding sequence is TGTGCCAGCAGTTACTCGACACCGGACTCCGACTACGAGCAGTACTTC.

J is TRBJ2-7 and V is TRBV10-3; D is possibly TRBD2 (6 bases). V lost 7 bases and J lost 1, with 14 bases in between. Germline assignment: CDR1 ENHRY and CDR2 SYGVKD. This CDR3 has 14 residues. The CDR3 loop is CAITRDLSSYEQYF. The CDR3, as DNA: TGTGCCATCACCCGGGACTTATCTTCCTACGAGCAGTACTTC.

The chain has TRBV2 and TRBJ2-3; D is undetermined. Germline values: CDR1 SNHLY, CDR2 FYNNEI. The CDR3 runs to 15 residues. V lost 4 bases and J 4 bases, leaving 15 bases between the germline ends. The CDR3 sequence is CASSVGRRQADTQYF. CDR3 bases: TGTGCCAGCAGTGTCGGTCGGCGGCAAGCAGATACGCAGTATTTT.

The chain carries TRBV7-9 and TRBJ2-7; the match to TRBD2 covers 9 bases. The CDR3 extends over 15 amino acids. V lost 7 bases and J lost 3; bases outside the gene matches: 10. The germline V gene has CDR1 SEHNR and CDR2 FQNEAQ (reference sequence). The CDR3 sequence: CASTDLGTSSYEQYF. CDR3 DNA sequence: TGTGCCAGCACCGACTTAGGGACTAGCAGCTACGAGCAGTACTTC.

This rearrangement joins TRBV29-1 to TRBJ2-2, with 9 bases aligning to TRBD1. The CDR3 contains 14 residues. The trim removed 7 bases at V and 7 bases at J, leaving 10 bases unmatched. The V gene's germline CDR1 is SQVTM and CDR2 ANQGSEA. CDR3 sequence (DNA): TGCAGCGGCTCTCCGGGACAGGGAAACGGGGAGCTGTTTTTT. Protein product: CSGSPGQGNGELFF.

The V gene is TRBV30, the J gene TRBJ2-1, with 8 positions matching TRBD2. The CDR3 covers 18 residues. Germline V gene lookup returns CDR1 GTSNPN and CDR2 SVGIG (reference sequence). Trimming removed 1 base from V and 0 bases from J; junction bases left unmatched: 11. The CDR3, as DNA: TGTGCCTGGAGTGGGGGCGGGAGGACCCTAAGCTCCTACAATGAGCAGTTCTTC. It specifies CAWSGGGRTLSSYNEQFF.

The chain recombines TRBV19 with TRBJ1-5; D is perhaps TRBD1 (6 bases). The CDR3 sequence is 14 residues long. In germline, CDR1 is LNHDA, CDR2 SQIVND (reference sequence). Trimming stripped 5 bases from V and 5 bases from J, with 13 bases between. In DNA form, the CDR3 reads TGTGCCAGTAGTCCAGGGACACCTTATCAGCCCCAGCATTTT. Its translation: CASSPGTPYQPQHF.

The genes are TRBV30 and TRBJ2-1, with 11 positions matching TRBD2. J gave up 2 bases and V 2 bases, and 5 bases lay outside the gene matches. Germline lookup yields CDR1 GTSNPN and CDR2 SVGIG (reference sequence). This CDR3 region has 16 residues. The CDR3 region has the DNA TGTGCCTGGAGTCAGTTGGGACTAGCGGCCTACAATGAGCAGTTCTTC. This encodes CAWSQLGLAAYNEQFF.

This clone was counted once. The J gene is TRBJ2-7, the V gene TRBV29-1; D is uncertain. V was shortened by 5 bases and J by 2 bases, with 10 bases between the two germline ends. Germline V gene data show CDR1 as SQVTM and CDR2 as ANQGSEA. The CDR3 runs to 12 residues. For the CDR3, the DNA is TGCAGCGTTAAGGGCAGAACCTACGAGCAGTACTTC. Translating gives CSVKGRTYEQYF.

The chain is built from TRBV28 and TRBJ1-2; TRBD1 might be the D (5 bases). This CDR3 comprises 16 residues. CDR1 is MDHEN, CDR2 SYDVKM, per germline. V shed 2 bases and J shed 0 bases, with 13 bases lying between them. CDR3 protein: CASSLPYRLTNYGYTF. In nucleotides, the CDR3 is TGTGCCAGCAGTTTACCCTACAGGCTTACTAACTATGGCTACACCTTC.

The J gene is TRBJ2-3, the V gene TRBV7-6; D not resolved. Trimming cost V 5 bases and J 0 bases, with 3 bases left between them. Germline V gives CDR1 SGHVS, CDR2 FNYEAQ. There are 12 residues in the CDR3. The CDR3, as DNA: TGTGCCAGCAGCAATAGCACAGATACGCAGTATTTT. Amino acid sequence: CASSNSTDTQYF.

This rearrangement joins TRBV6-5 to TRBJ1-3, with a weak D call TRBD1 (5 bases). Germline loops: CDR1 MNHEY, CDR2 SVGAGI. This CDR3 is 14 amino acids long. V lost 2 bases, J lost 2 bases, and 7 bases lay in between. The CDR3 loop is CASSYGDAGNTIYF. The CDR3 DNA reads as TGTGCCAGCAGTTACGGGGACGCTGGAAACACCATATATTTT.

Details on this clone: Within the sample, other DNA sequences also encode this same CDR3. V gene TRBV4-2 combines with J gene TRBJ2-4; 14 bases are a match to TRBD2. Per germline, CDR1 LGHNA and CDR2 YNFKEQ. The ends lost 0 bases at V and 0 bases at J; junction bases unmatched: 4. This CDR3 is built from 19 residues. CDR3 amino acids: CASSQEGLAGGLAKNIQYF. As DNA, the CDR3 is TGTGCCAGCAGCCAAGAAGGACTAGCGGGGGGCCTAGCCAAAAACATTCAGTACTTC.

CDR3 region: CAIGRKGAPTDTQYF. CDR3 DNA: TGTGCCATCGGCCGGAAAGGGGCCCCCACAGATACGCAGTATTTT. This chain joins TRBV10-3 and TRBJ2-3; a weak D match, TRBD1 (5 bases). CDR1 ENHRY and CDR2 SYGVKD come from the germline V gene. Trimming removed 8 bases from V and 2 bases from J, with 17 bases in between. The CDR3 has 15 residues.

The V gene is TRBV13, the J gene TRBJ2-2; TRBD2 agrees at 7 bases. Germline CDR1 reads PRHDT; CDR2 reads FYEKMQ (reference sequence). This CDR3 has 14 residues. The junction had 4 bases not matched to a gene; V was cut back by 6 bases and J by 3 bases. CDR3 sequence (DNA): TGTGCCAGCAGGGTCCGGGGGGACACCGGGGAGCTGTTTTTT. Its protein is CASRVRGDTGELFF.

J is TRBJ2-7 and V is TRBV28, with TRBD1 matching 9 bases. In germline, CDR1 is MDHEN, CDR2 SYDVKM. V lost 10 bases, J lost 3 bases, and 13 bases stayed unmatched. The CDR3 has 15 residues. The DNA for the CDR3 is TGTGCCACTAATCTCCCGGGACAGGGCTTCTACGAGCAGTACTTC. Its translation: CATNLPGQGFYEQYF.

The chain couples TRBV7-3 to TRBJ1-1; TRBD1 matches at 10 bases. Trimming took 5 bases from V and 4 from J; bases not matched to a gene: 10. CDR3 length: 16 amino acids. Germline CDR1 and CDR2: SGHTA and FQGTGA. CDR3 sequence: CASSPGTGVVGTEAFF. DNA of the CDR3: TGTGCCAGCAGCCCGGGGACAGGGGTTGTTGGCACTGAAGCTTTCTTT. Filled out from reference TRBV7-3 and TRBJ1-1, the complete variable domain reads GAGVSQTPSNKVTEKGKYVELRCDPISGHTALYWYRQSLGQGPEFLIYFQGTGAADDSGLPNDRFFAVRPEGSVSTLKIQRTERGDSAVYLCASSPGTGVVGTEAFFGQGTRLTVV.

The V gene is TRBV29-1, the J gene TRBJ1-1; D call uncertain. Trimming stripped 3 bases from V and 1 base from J, with 12 bases between. This CDR3 comprises 14 residues. The V gene's germline CDR1 is SQVTM and CDR2 ANQGSEA. In DNA, the CDR3 is TGCAGCGTTGACTACGGCAGCCAGAACACTGAAGCTTTCTTT. This encodes CSVDYGSQNTEAFF.

V and J are TRBV6-6 and TRBJ2-7; D remains ambiguous. Germline lookup yields CDR1 MNHNY and CDR2 SVGAGI (reference sequence). V lost 2 bases, J lost 3 bases, and 8 bases lay in between. The CDR3 extends over 13 amino acids. As DNA, the CDR3 is TGTGCCAGCAGTTACCTATCCGGCTACGAGCAGTACTTC. Translation gives CASSYLSGYEQYF.

The V and J genes are TRBV2 and TRBJ1-6; no clear D gene. The CDR3 contains 13 residues. CDR1 SNHLY and CDR2 FYNNEI come from the germline V gene. Trimming took off 9 bases at V and 10 bases at J, with 16 bases between the two ends. CDR3 DNA: TGTGCCAGAGACACGGGTGCCCAATCACCCCTCCACTTT. It encodes CARDTGAQSPLHF.